At least ten counts were recorded for the clone carrying this T cell receptor (beta chain). Its target is not known. The junction had 11 bases not matched to a gene; V was cut back by 6 bases and J by 3 bases. The CDR3 contains 17 residues. Per germline, CDR1 WNHNN and CDR2 SYGVQD (reference sequence). These data are taken from a study of regulatory T cells in long-lasting Graves disease. Study-wide context: New Graves' disease cases had less than 3 months of antithyroid drugs.

Indicated time point: newly diagnosed GD, antithyroid drugs for less than 3 months. The TCR library used RNA extracted from PBMCs. From an endocrinology department in Xi'an, China, came the patients. General study findings and limits: TRBV28, TRBJ1-2 and TRBJ2-5 were segments that persistent disease favored. Persistent patients shared more public clonotypes (approximately 2,500) than new patients (about 930).

Researchers made TCR beta libraries by using iRepertoire HTBI primers and running Arm-PCR on CDR3 regions. One entry per CDR3 protein, called by TCRdb with MiXCR from the multiplex PCR reads. The data contain approximately 250,000 distinct CDR3 sequences, 18% of them singletons. The sequence derives from a female donor with Graves disease. Sample: peripheral blood mononuclear cells (PBMCs), taken at new diagnosis, from a patient treated with antithyroid drugs. The V call is TRBV10-1, the J call TRBJ1-1, with 12 bases fitting TRBD1. CDR3 coding DNA: TGCGCCAGCAGGACTTGCCGGGACAGGGGGCAAGACACTGAAGCTTTCTTT. Amino acid sequence: CASRTCRDRGQDTEAFF.